A single sample is the source of the 25 T cell receptor beta chains below, sequenced in a study of blood T cell repertoires in COVID-19. The method was immunoSEQ multiplex PCR; TCRdb's version includes in-frame clones alone and lacks a portion of them. The data show about 160,000 clones, about 85% seen once. Material: peripheral blood. All receptors derive from a woman in her sixties with COVID-19, enrolled during active disease.

The chain links TRBV19 to TRBJ2-1; a possible D gene is TRBD2 (6 bases). This CDR3 is 14 amino acids long. Trimming cost V 5 bases and J 5 bases, with 13 bases left between them. Per the germline V gene, CDR1 is LNHDA and CDR2 is SQIVND (reference sequence). This chain's CDR3 is CASSPRGGDNEQFF. The CDR3 nucleotides are TGTGCCAGTAGTCCCAGAGGAGGGGACAATGAGCAGTTCTTC.

Judged by abundance, this clone is medium-sized. The chain uses TRBV9 and TRBJ2-1; 7 bases align to TRBD2. J lost 10 bases, V lost 0 bases, and 10 bases had no gene match. The length of the CDR3 is 15 residues. The germline CDR1 and CDR2 sequences are SGDLS and YYNGEE. The CDR3 sequence is CASSVASGLNSEQFF. CDR3 sequence (DNA): TGTGCCAGCAGCGTAGCTAGCGGCCTCAATTCGGAGCAGTTCTTC.

The genes are TRBV6-1 and TRBJ1-1; unclear D gene. Between the trimmed V and J ends, which lost 3 bases and 0 bases, there was a span of 14 bases. Germline CDR1 reads MNHNS; CDR2 reads SASEGT. The CDR3 length is 16 residues. Here the CDR3 reads CASSDPNPPMNTEAFF. The CDR3 nucleotides are TGTGCCAGCAGTGACCCAAACCCGCCTATGAACACTGAAGCTTTCTTT.

This clone was seen just once. The V gene is TRBV27, the J gene TRBJ2-3, with 9 bases matching TRBD1. Germline V gives CDR1 MNHEY, CDR2 SMNVEV (reference sequence). This CDR3 is 16 amino acids long. The V gene end was trimmed by 3 bases and the J gene end by 4 bases; junction bases not matched to a gene: 8. As DNA, the CDR3 is TGTGCCAGCAGTTTTACCTGGACAGGGGCATCAGATACGCAGTATTTT. Translated, it gives CASSFTWTGASDTQYF.

The chain is built from TRBV5-5 and TRBJ2-7; the D is unclear. V was cut by 1 base and J by 6 bases, with 14 bases left in between. Looked up from germline, CDR1 is SGHKS and CDR2 is YYEKEE (reference sequence). The CDR3 length is 14 residues. CDR3 nucleotide sequence: TGTGCCAGCAGCTTGAAGACTCTTCCCAGCGAGCAGTACGTC. Translation gives CASSLKTLPSEQYV.

V and J are TRBV24-1 and TRBJ1-3, with a possible D match to TRBD1 (6 bases). CDR1 and CDR2 (germline): KGHDR, SFDVKD. The CDR3 is 15 residues long. Trimming stripped 2 bases from V and 0 bases from J, with 7 bases between. The CDR3 DNA sequence: TGTGCCACCAGTGATTCGGACAGCTCTGGAAACACCATATATTTT. Translating gives CATSDSDSSGNTIYF.

The chain carries TRBV11-3 and TRBJ1-1; no clear D. In germline, CDR1 is SGHNT, CDR2 YENEEA. Deletions cut 0 bases from V and 4 bases from J, with 6 bases between. The CDR3 totals 13 residues. The DNA of the CDR3 is TGTGCCAGCAGCTTAGAGGGAGGCACTGAAGCTTTCTTT. It specifies CASSLEGGTEAFF.

The CDR3 DNA follows: TGTGCCAGCAGCCAGAACAGCGGGGGGGCCTTTGAGCAGTTCTTC. This encodes CASSQNSGGAFEQFF. The chain joins TRBV14 to TRBJ2-1, with 10 bases matching TRBD2. Trimming at V came to 3 bases and at J to 9 bases, leaving 8 bases not matched to a gene. CDR3 length equals 15 residues. Germline CDR1 is SGHDN and CDR2 is FVKESK.

The chain carries TRBV9 and TRBJ2-3; D may be TRBD1 (6 bases). CDR1 SGDLS and CDR2 YYNGEE come from the germline V gene. This CDR3 region has 17 residues. The V gene lost 3 bases and the J gene lost 2 bases, with 19 bases spanning the gap. The CDR3 nucleotides are TGTGCCAGCAGCGCCTCTCCCGGGACAATGGTCACAGATACGCAGTATTTT. Residues: CASSASPGTMVTDTQYF.

The rearrangement links TRBV5-1 to TRBJ2-1; D is undetermined. CDR3 length: 15 amino acids. Germline-derived CDR1 and CDR2 are SGHRS and YFSETQ. V was trimmed by 0 bases and J by 0 bases, leaving 7 bases between them. CDR3 DNA sequence: TGCGCCAGCAGCTTGGTTACGGTCTCCTACAATGAGCAGTTCTTC. Its translation is CASSLVTVSYNEQFF.

The chain recombines TRBV18 with TRBJ1-3; 11 nucleotides align to TRBD1. This CDR3 is 15 amino acids long. Trimming removed 3 bases from V and 4 bases from J; junction bases left unmatched: 2. The germline gives CDR1 KGHSH, CDR2 LQKENI. CDR3 sequence reads: CASSPGTGGGNTIYF. As DNA, the CDR3 is TGTGCCAGCTCACCGGGGACAGGGGGAGGAAACACCATATATTTT.

The V gene is TRBV25-1, the J gene TRBJ1-6, with 9 bases aligning to TRBD1. Trimming cost V 4 bases and J 7 bases; bases outside gene matches: 11. The CDR3 contains 17 residues. Germline lookup yields CDR1 MGHDK and CDR2 SYGVNS. Here the CDR3 reads CASSAQGTGSKNSPLHF. In DNA form, the CDR3 reads TGTGCCAGCAGTGCCCAGGGGACAGGGAGTAAGAATTCACCCCTCCACTTT.

This clone was seen a single time. This CDR3 reads CASSFVGGLGNTIYF. CDR3 coding DNA: TGTGCCAGCAGTTTCGTGGGGGGGCTTGGAAACACCATATATTTT. The chain employs TRBV6-5 and TRBJ1-3; a possible D gene is TRBD1 (6 bases). V lost 4 bases to trimming and J lost 3 bases, with 13 bases between them. The CDR3 sequence is 15 residues long. The V gene's germline CDR1 is MNHEY and CDR2 SVGAGI.

The chain combines TRBV4-1 with TRBJ2-7, with TRBD1 as a possible D gene (6 bases). The germline gives CDR1 MGHRA, CDR2 YSYEKL. This CDR3 has 14 residues. Trimming pared 1 base from V and 2 bases from J, leaving 9 bases between. The CDR3 is CASSQAGQTYEQYF. CDR3 bases: TGCGCCAGCAGCCAAGCTGGACAGACCTACGAGCAGTACTTC.

CDR3 nucleotide sequence: TGTGCCAGTAGTACGTCGGGGGAGCAGTTCTTC. Protein: CASSTSGEQFF. The chain carries TRBV19 and TRBJ2-1, with D possibly being TRBD2 (5 bases). Germline loops: CDR1 LNHDA, CDR2 SQIVND (reference sequence). CDR3 length equals 11 residues. V lost 4 bases and J lost 10, with 8 bases in between.

In its sample, this clone was seen once. The CDR3, as DNA: TGTGCCAGCAGCGTCCACGAGGGTCACAGGGGGCGTGTATACGAGCAGTACTTC. This translates into CASSVHEGHRGRVYEQYF. This sequence joins TRBV9 and TRBJ2-7; TRBD1 aligns across 9 bases. CDR3 size: 18 residues. Germline trimming cut 2 bases from V and 4 bases from J; bases unmatched to any gene: 16. Germline loops: CDR1 SGDLS, CDR2 YYNGEE.

This clone was counted between two and nine times. The chain is built from TRBV5-8 and TRBJ1-5, with 9 bases matching TRBD1. The germline gives CDR1 SGHTS, CDR2 YDEGEE. The junction had 14 bases not matched to a gene; V was cut back by 5 bases and J by 2 bases. This CDR3 is 18 amino acids long. Written as DNA, the CDR3 is TGTGCCAGCAGGGGGGGACAGGGATCCAGAGGGGGCAATCAGCCCCAGCATTTT. Translation: CASRGGQGSRGGNQPQHF.

The chain employs TRBV5-1 and TRBJ1-2; TRBD1 matches 10 bases. CDR3 size: 14 residues. CDR1 and CDR2 from the germline V gene are SGHRS and YFSETQ. The V gene end was trimmed by 7 bases and the J gene end by 3 bases; junction bases not matched to a gene: 6. The CDR3 bases are TGCGCCAGCGCGACAGGGGGCGCTGACTATGGCTACACCTTC. The encoded protein is CASATGGADYGYTF.

V usage is TRBV6-5 and J usage is TRBJ1-1, with a tentative D call TRBD1 (6 bases). V was trimmed by 3 bases and J by 1 base, leaving 9 bases between them. This CDR3 comprises 14 residues. Germline values: CDR1 MNHEY, CDR2 SVGAGI. CDR3 bases: TGTGCCAGCAGTTATTGGGGGCAGAACACTGAAGCTTTCTTT. Protein product: CASSYWGQNTEAFF.

This clone was detected only once. This rearrangement joins TRBV5-1 to TRBJ2-1; possible D gene TRBD2, 6 bases. The length of the CDR3 is 14 residues. Germline V CDR1 and CDR2: SGHRS, YFSETQ. V was trimmed by 9 bases and J by 2 bases, leaving 15 bases between them. CDR3 DNA: TGCGCCACCACAGAGGGCGGGACCTACAATGAGCAGTTCTTC. Translated: CATTEGGTYNEQFF.

The chain couples TRBV2 to TRBJ2-7; TRBD2 agrees at 12 bases. CDR1 and CDR2 from the germline V gene are SNHLY and FYNNEI. V lost 4 bases to trimming and J lost 5 bases; unmatched junction nucleotides: 6. The CDR3 sequence is 15 residues long. CDR3 sequence reads: CASSVLAGGSDEQYF. The DNA for the CDR3 is TGTGCCAGCAGTGTACTAGCGGGAGGTTCTGACGAGCAGTACTTC.

The sample holds one count of this clone. The rearrangement uses TRBV10-3 and TRBJ2-3; a weak D match, TRBD2 (6 bases). The CDR3 spans 14 residues. V was trimmed by 7 bases and J by 0 bases, leaving 11 bases between them. Looked up from germline, CDR1 is ENHRY and CDR2 is SYGVKD. As DNA, the CDR3 is TGTGCCATCAAGGCGGGGCTCAGCACAGATACGCAGTATTTT. As protein: CAIKAGLSTDTQYF.

The chain couples TRBV7-9 to TRBJ2-7; D possibly corresponds to TRBD2 (7 bases). Germline V gene sequence: CDR1 SEHNR, CDR2 FQNEAQ (reference sequence). V gave up 10 bases and J gave up 0 bases, with 31 bases separating them. This CDR3 has 19 amino acids. CDR3 protein: CATLPGGQTSAKISYEQYF. The CDR3 DNA follows: TGTGCCACCTTGCCGGGGGGCCAAACTAGCGCCAAGATCTCCTACGAGCAGTACTTC.

The chain employs TRBV19 and TRBJ2-7; 11 bases map to TRBD1. CDR1 LNHDA and CDR2 SQIVND come from the germline V gene (reference sequence). Trimming took 6 bases from V and 4 from J; bases not matched to a gene: 5. The CDR3 is made up of 14 amino acids. The CDR3 region has the DNA TGTGCCAGTAGCCCCGGGACAGGGGGTTACGAGCAGTACGTC. It codes for CASSPGTGGYEQYV.

The chain couples TRBV19 to TRBJ2-2; 12 bases align to TRBD2. The CDR3 loop spans 16 amino acids. From germline, CDR1 is LNHDA and CDR2 SQIVND (reference sequence). J gave up 4 bases and V 7 bases, and 7 bases lay outside the gene matches. The CDR3 here is CASIPSGGAVTGELFF. The CDR3 DNA sequence: TGTGCCAGTATCCCTAGCGGGGGGGCGGTCACCGGGGAGCTGTTTTTT.